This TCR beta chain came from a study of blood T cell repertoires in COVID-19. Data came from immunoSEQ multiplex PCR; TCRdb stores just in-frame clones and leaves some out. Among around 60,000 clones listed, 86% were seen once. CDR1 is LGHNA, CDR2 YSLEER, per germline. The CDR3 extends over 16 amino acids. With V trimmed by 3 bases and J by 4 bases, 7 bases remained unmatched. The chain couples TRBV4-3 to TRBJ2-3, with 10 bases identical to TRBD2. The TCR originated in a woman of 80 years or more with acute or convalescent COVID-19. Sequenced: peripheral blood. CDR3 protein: CASSQSSGGRADTQYF. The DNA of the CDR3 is TGCGCCAGCAGCCAGTCTAGCGGGGGTCGCGCAGATACGCAGTATTTT.